These T cell receptor beta chains were read from a single sample in a study of cytomegalovirus exposure and HLA in healthy donors. Clones were read by immunoSEQ multiplex PCR, and TCRdb kept only the in-frame ones, dropping some. This table has under 150,000 clones, roughly 80% appearing once. Sequenced sample: PBMCs. These receptors originate from a woman aged 40 to 55 in good health and CMV-seropositive. Both conserved end residues are part of each CDR3. The D gene is left open where the match is weak. Only part of the rows carry a size: once, few, many, or a class if the clone is expanded.

clone size: NA
V gene: TRBV2
J gene: TRBJ2-7
D gene: NA
CDR3 protein: CASSGGREQYF
CDR3 DNA: TGTGCCAGCAGTGGGGGGCGCGAGCAGTACTTC

clone size: NA
V gene: TRBV6-1
J gene: TRBJ1-1
D gene: NA
CDR3 protein: CASSEGRGTFEAFF
CDR3 DNA: TGTGCCAGCAGTGAAGGGCGGGGGACGTTTGAAGCTTTCTTT

clone size: NA
V gene: TRBV27
J gene: TRBJ2-7
D gene: TRBD1
CDR3 protein: CASRRGQGRYEQYF
CDR3 DNA: TGTGCCAGCAGGCGGGGACAGGGTAGGTACGAGCAGTACTTC

clone size: NA
V gene: TRBV6-1
J gene: TRBJ1-2
D gene: NA
CDR3 protein: CASSSQGRVVYGYTF
CDR3 DNA: TGTGCCAGCAGTAGCCAGGGTCGGGTAGTCTATGGCTACACCTTC

clone size: NA
V gene: TRBV10-3
J gene: TRBJ2-3
D gene: TRBD2
CDR3 protein: CAISPIAGGTDTQYF
CDR3 DNA: TGTGCCATCAGTCCGATAGCGGGGGGGACAGATACGCAGTATTTT

clone size: NA
V gene: TRBV2
J gene: TRBJ1-6
D gene: TRBD1
CDR3 protein: CATQGAWNSPLHF
CDR3 DNA: TGTGCCACCCAGGGGGCCTGGAATTCACCCCTCCACTTT

clone size: NA
V gene: TRBV6-1
J gene: TRBJ2-7
D gene: TRBD1
CDR3 protein: CASSTTGWDSYEQYF
CDR3 DNA: TGTGCCAGCAGTACGACAGGGTGGGATTCCTACGAGCAGTACTTC

clone size: NA
V gene: TRBV6-1
J gene: TRBJ2-7
D gene: NA
CDR3 protein: CASIEGQSSYEQYF
CDR3 DNA: TGTGCCAGCATTGAGGGACAATCCTCCTACGAGCAGTACTTC

clone size: NA
V gene: TRBV7-6
J gene: TRBJ2-2
D gene: NA
CDR3 protein: CASSLRTNGELFF
CDR3 DNA: TGTGCCAGCAGCTTGAGAACCAACGGGGAGCTGTTTTTT

clone size: NA
V gene: TRBV19
J gene: TRBJ2-7
D gene: TRBD1
CDR3 protein: CASSIWGQPYEQYF
CDR3 DNA: TGTGCCAGTAGTATATGGGGACAGCCCTACGAGCAGTACTTC

clone size: NA
V gene: TRBV7-3
J gene: TRBJ2-2
D gene: TRBD2
CDR3 protein: CASSPGPELASYTGELFF
CDR3 DNA: TGTGCCAGCAGCCCAGGGCCCGAACTAGCGAGCTACACCGGGGAGCTGTTTTTT

clone size: NA
V gene: TRBV6-6
J gene: TRBJ1-1
D gene: NA
CDR3 protein: CASSSNPENTEAFF
CDR3 DNA: TGTGCCAGCAGTTCTAATCCCGAGAACACTGAAGCTTTCTTT

clone size: NA
V gene: TRBV5-1
J gene: TRBJ2-3
D gene: TRBD2
CDR3 protein: CASSLDRTGGSFTDTQYF
CDR3 DNA: TGCGCCAGCAGCTTGGATCGGACGGGGGGGAGTTTCACAGATACGCAGTATTTT

clone size: NA
V gene: TRBV10-2
J gene: TRBJ2-3
D gene: TRBD1
CDR3 protein: CASSENRGSTDTQYF
CDR3 DNA: TGCGCCAGCAGTGAGAACAGGGGGAGCACAGATACGCAGTATTTT

clone size: once
V gene: TRBV30
J gene: TRBJ1-5
D gene: TRBD1
CDR3 protein: CAWSAGRDRYSNQPQHF
CDR3 DNA: TGTGCCTGGAGTGCGGGACGGGACAGGTATAGCAATCAGCCCCAGCATTTT

clone size: once
V gene: TRBV7-9
J gene: TRBJ1-3
D gene: NA
CDR3 protein: CASSQNGLENTIYF
CDR3 DNA: TGTGCCAGCAGCCAAAACGGGTTGGAAAACACCATATATTTT

clone size: NA
V gene: TRBV6-5
J gene: TRBJ2-1
D gene: TRBD1
CDR3 protein: CASSFPPTGEEFF
CDR3 DNA: TGTGCCAGCAGTTTCCCCCCGACAGGGGAGGAGTTCTTC

clone size: NA
V gene: TRBV9
J gene: TRBJ1-6
D gene: NA
CDR3 protein: CASSALQSSYNSPLHF
CDR3 DNA: TGTGCCAGCAGCGCTCTACAGAGCTCCTATAATTCACCCCTCCACTTT

clone size: once
V gene: TRBV18
J gene: TRBJ2-5
D gene: NA
CDR3 protein: CASSPMRETQYF
CDR3 DNA: TGTGCCAGCTCACCAATGAGGGAGACCCAGTACTTC

clone size: NA
V gene: TRBV5-6
J gene: TRBJ1-6
D gene: NA
CDR3 protein: CASSLDRGSPLHF
CDR3 DNA: TGTGCCAGCAGCTTGGACCGGGGGTCACCCCTCCACTTT

clone size: NA
V gene: TRBV25-1
J gene: TRBJ2-7
D gene: TRBD1
CDR3 protein: CATEQGFPYEQYF
CDR3 DNA: TGTGCCACCGAACAGGGGTTCCCCTACGAGCAGTACTTC

clone size: NA
V gene: TRBV28
J gene: TRBJ1-1
D gene: NA
CDR3 protein: CASSHLELGGVNTEAFF
CDR3 DNA: TGTGCCAGCAGTCATCTCGAGCTCGGGGGTGTGAACACTGAAGCTTTCTTT

clone size: NA
V gene: TRBV27
J gene: TRBJ2-7
D gene: NA
CDR3 protein: CASSLVLRDEQYF
CDR3 DNA: TGTGCCAGCAGTTTAGTACTCAGGGACGAGCAGTACTTC

clone size: NA
V gene: TRBV25-1
J gene: TRBJ2-1
D gene: TRBD2
CDR3 protein: CASSPRTSGAPSYNEQFF
CDR3 DNA: TGTGCCAGCAGTCCCCGGACTAGCGGGGCCCCCTCCTACAATGAGCAGTTCTTC

clone size: NA
V gene: TRBV15
J gene: TRBJ2-7
D gene: NA
CDR3 protein: CATSLFPAGKSGYEQYF
CDR3 DNA: TGTGCCACCAGCCTCTTCCCGGCGGGGAAAAGTGGCTACGAGCAGTACTTC

clone size: NA
V gene: TRBV28
J gene: TRBJ1-6
D gene: NA
CDR3 protein: CASTNQGQKVSPLHF
CDR3 DNA: TGTGCCAGCACAAACCAGGGGCAAAAAGTTTCACCCCTCCACTTT

clone size: NA
V gene: TRBV18
J gene: TRBJ1-2
D gene: NA
CDR3 protein: CASSLGQPNGYTF
CDR3 DNA: TGTGCCAGCTCACTTGGACAGCCAAATGGCTACACCTTC

clone size: NA
V gene: TRBV19
J gene: TRBJ2-2
D gene: TRBD1
CDR3 protein: CATRQGAGTGELFF
CDR3 DNA: TGTGCCACCCGACAGGGGGCGGGCACCGGGGAGCTGTTTTTT

clone size: NA
V gene: TRBV28
J gene: TRBJ2-7
D gene: TRBD1
CDR3 protein: CASSFRDREWDEQYF
CDR3 DNA: TGTGCCAGCAGTTTTCGGGACAGAGAGTGGGACGAGCAGTACTTC

clone size: NA
V gene: TRBV7-9
J gene: TRBJ1-1
D gene: NA
CDR3 protein: CASWGQGFTEAFF
CDR3 DNA: TGTGCCAGTTGGGGGCAGGGTTTCACTGAAGCTTTCTTT

clone size: NA
V gene: TRBV7-2
J gene: TRBJ2-2
D gene: TRBD2
CDR3 protein: CASSLSPQRGFSNTGELFF
CDR3 DNA: TGTGCCAGCAGCTTAAGCCCGCAGCGGGGGTTTTCGAACACCGGGGAGCTGTTTTTT

clone size: NA
V gene: TRBV28
J gene: TRBJ1-1
D gene: TRBD1
CDR3 protein: CASSPRQGLNTEAFF
CDR3 DNA: TGTGCCAGCAGTCCACGACAGGGTCTGAACACTGAAGCTTTCTTT

clone size: NA
V gene: TRBV28
J gene: TRBJ2-5
D gene: NA
CDR3 protein: CASSRLDQETQYF
CDR3 DNA: TGTGCCAGCAGTCGACTAGACCAAGAGACCCAGTACTTC

clone size: few
V gene: TRBV7-2
J gene: TRBJ2-1
D gene: TRBD2
CDR3 protein: CASSLGGTIYNEQFF
CDR3 DNA: TGTGCCAGCAGCTTGGGAGGGACTATCTACAATGAGCAGTTCTTC

clone size: NA
V gene: TRBV6-1
J gene: TRBJ2-7
D gene: TRBD1
CDR3 protein: CASSRRDRAYEQYF
CDR3 DNA: TGTGCCAGCAGTCGCAGGGACAGGGCCTACGAGCAGTACTTC

clone size: few
V gene: TRBV6-6
J gene: TRBJ1-1
D gene: TRBD1
CDR3 protein: CASRPGQGIMNTEAFF
CDR3 DNA: TGTGCCAGCAGACCGGGACAGGGAATCATGAACACTGAAGCTTTCTTT

clone size: NA
V gene: TRBV30
J gene: TRBJ1-4
D gene: NA
CDR3 protein: CAWRSRDKGRNNEKLFF
CDR3 DNA: TGTGCCTGGAGGTCCCGGGACAAAGGCAGAAATAATGAAAAACTGTTTTTT

clone size: few
V gene: TRBV5-5
J gene: TRBJ2-3
D gene: TRBD2
CDR3 protein: CASSLVTSGGGTDTQYF
CDR3 DNA: TGTGCCAGCAGCTTGGTGACTAGCGGGGGGGGCACAGATACGCAGTATTTT

clone size: NA
V gene: TRBV27
J gene: TRBJ2-2
D gene: NA
CDR3 protein: CASSPRLLNTGELFF
CDR3 DNA: TGTGCCAGCAGTCCTAGACTCCTGAACACCGGGGAGCTGTTTTTT

clone size: NA
V gene: TRBV10-3
J gene: TRBJ1-5
D gene: NA
CDR3 protein: CAISESPDGRNQPQHF
CDR3 DNA: TGTGCCATCAGTGAGTCCCCGGACGGGAGGAATCAGCCCCAGCATTTT